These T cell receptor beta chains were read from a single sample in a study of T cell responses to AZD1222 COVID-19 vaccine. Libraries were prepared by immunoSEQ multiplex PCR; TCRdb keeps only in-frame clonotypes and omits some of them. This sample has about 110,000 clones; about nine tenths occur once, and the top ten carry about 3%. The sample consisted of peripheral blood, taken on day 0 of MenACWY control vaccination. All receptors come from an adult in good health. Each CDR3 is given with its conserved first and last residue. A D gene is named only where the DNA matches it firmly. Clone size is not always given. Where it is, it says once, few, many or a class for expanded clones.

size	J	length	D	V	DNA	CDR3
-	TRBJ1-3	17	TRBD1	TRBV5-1	TGCGCCAGCAGCTCCCGGACAGGGGGCCGTACAGGAAACACCATATATTTT	CASSSRTGGRTGNTIYF
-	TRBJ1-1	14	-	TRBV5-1	TGCGCCAGCAGCCGAGACAGGATGAACACTGAAGCTTTCTTT	CASSRDRMNTEAFF
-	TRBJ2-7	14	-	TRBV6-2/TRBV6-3	TGTGCCAGCAGTTATATCGAGTCAGGGGTCGAGCAGTACTTC	CASSYIESGVEQYF
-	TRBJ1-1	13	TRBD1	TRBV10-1	TGCGCCAGCAGCGACGACATGGGACAGCCAGCTTTCTTT	CASSDDMGQPAFF
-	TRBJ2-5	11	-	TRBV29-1	TGCAGCGCCGGACCGCAAGAGACCCAGTACTTC	CSAGPQETQYF
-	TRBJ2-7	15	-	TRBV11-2	TGTGCCAGCAGCTTGGGGGGCCCCTACTCCTACGAGCAGTACTTC	CASSLGGPYSYEQYF
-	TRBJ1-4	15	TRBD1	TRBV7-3	TGTGCCAGCAGTCCCACAGGGGAAGGGGGCGAAAAACTGTTTTTT	CASSPTGEGGEKLFF
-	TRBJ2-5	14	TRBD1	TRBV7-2	TGTGCCAGCAGCTTAGGAGGGGGCCGGGAGACCCAGTACTTC	CASSLGGGRETQYF
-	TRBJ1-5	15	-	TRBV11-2	TGTGCCAGCAGCTTAAAGACAGGTAGCAATCAGCCCCAGCATTTT	CASSLKTGSNQPQHF
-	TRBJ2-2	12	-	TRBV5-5	TGTGCCAGCAGCTCATATGGCGGGGAGCTGTTTTTT	CASSSYGGELFF
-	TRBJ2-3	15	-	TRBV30	TGTGCCTGGGGTCAGGGGCGAACTGCCTTCGATACGCAGTATTTT	CAWGQGRTAFDTQYF
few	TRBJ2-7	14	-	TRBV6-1	TGTGCCAGCAGTGAGACAGGAGTGGTCCACGAGCAGTACTTC	CASSETGVVHEQYF
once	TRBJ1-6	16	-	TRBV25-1	TGTGCCAGCAGGGAATCCCGGGGGATCGATAATTCACCCCTCCACTTT	CASRESRGIDNSPLHF
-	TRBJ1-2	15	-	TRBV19	TGTGCCAGTAGTATTTTCGGGGAAAGGAACTATGGCTACACCTTC	CASSIFGERNYGYTF
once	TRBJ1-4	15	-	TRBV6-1	TGTGCCAGCAGTGAAGCAGGGGGGGGTAATGAAAAACTGTTTTTT	CASSEAGGGNEKLFF
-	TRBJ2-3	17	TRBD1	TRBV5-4	TGTGCCAGCAGCCGACCGGACAGGGGGCAGGGCACAGATACGCAGTATTTT	CASSRPDRGQGTDTQYF
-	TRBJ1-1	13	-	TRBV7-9	TGTGCCAGCGGGTTCTTTGAAAACACTGAAGCTTTCTTT	CASGFFENTEAFF
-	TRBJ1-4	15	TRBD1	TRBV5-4	TGTGCCAGCAGCACCGGACAGGGGTCTAATGAAAAACTGTTTTTT	CASSTGQGSNEKLFF
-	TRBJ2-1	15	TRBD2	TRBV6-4	TGTGCCAGCAGAGTCGGGACTAGCGGGGGTTATGAGCAGTTCTTC	CASRVGTSGGYEQFF
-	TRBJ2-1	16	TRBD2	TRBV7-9	TGTGCCAGCAGCTTAGCGCTAGCGGGGGAATACAATGAGCAGTTCTTC	CASSLALAGEYNEQFF
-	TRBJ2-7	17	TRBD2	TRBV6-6	TGTGCCAGCAGTCACCAAGGTTCTCGGGGGGAAACCTACGAGCAGTACTTC	CASSHQGSRGETYEQYF
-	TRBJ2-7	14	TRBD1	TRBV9	TGTGCCAGCAGCACCGGGACAGGAACCTACGAGCAGTACTTC	CASSTGTGTYEQYF
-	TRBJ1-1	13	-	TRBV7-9	TGTGCCAGCAGCTTCGAAGGAAACACTGAAGCTTTCTTT	CASSFEGNTEAFF